This TCR beta chain was sequenced for a study of blood T cell repertoires in COVID-19. Study at large: T cells, B-cell-depleted T cells, or PBMCs provided the cDNA or gDNA that served as material.

The CDR3 has 14 amino acids. Trimming cost V 5 bases and J 2 bases; bases outside gene matches: 7. CDR1 is GTSNPN and CDR2 is SVGIG in the germline V gene (reference sequence). Per the authors' pipeline: Cell counts per sample came from amplifying reference gene primers. Repertoires were generated with immunoSEQ multiplex PCR, while TCRdb's copy carries only in-frame clones and drops some. D and trimming were read from the DNA, whereas the V and J calls and clone size are those reported in that table. Seen here are about 260,000 clones, approximately 88% observed once, and the top ten hold 0.95% to 1.5%. This clone was seen just once. Those enrolled, adults aged 18 to 89 years, came from around 25 US areas. Participant-given clinical history determined each cohort assignment.

Sequenced input: PBMCs or T cells enriched from blood (not recorded which). This sequence originates from a woman aged 40 to 55 with acute COVID-19. This chain links TRBV30 with TRBJ1-1, with 8 bases that match TRBD1. The CDR3, as DNA: TGTGCCTGGGAAAGAGACAGGGGAAACACTGAAGCTTTCTTT. This gives the protein CAWERDRGNTEAFF.